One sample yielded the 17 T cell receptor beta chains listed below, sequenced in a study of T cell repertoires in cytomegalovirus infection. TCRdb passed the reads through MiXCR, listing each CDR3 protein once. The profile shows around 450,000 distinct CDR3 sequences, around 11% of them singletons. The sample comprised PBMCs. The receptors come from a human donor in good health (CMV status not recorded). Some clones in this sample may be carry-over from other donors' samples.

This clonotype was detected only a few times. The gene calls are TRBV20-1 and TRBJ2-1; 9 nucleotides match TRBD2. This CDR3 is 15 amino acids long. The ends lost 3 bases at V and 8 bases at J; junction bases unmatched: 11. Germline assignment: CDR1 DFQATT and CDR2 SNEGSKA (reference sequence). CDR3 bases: TGCAGTGCTAGCGGTCCTAGCGGCGGGGGGGATGAGCAGTTCTTC. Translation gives CSASGPSGGGDEQFF.

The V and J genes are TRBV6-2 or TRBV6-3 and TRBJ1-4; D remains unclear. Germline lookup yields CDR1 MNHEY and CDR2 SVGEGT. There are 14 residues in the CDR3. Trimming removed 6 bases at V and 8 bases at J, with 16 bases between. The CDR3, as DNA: TGTGCCAGCAGCCCCAGTGGTCCCGGGGAAAAACTGTTTTTT. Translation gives CASSPSGPGEKLFF.

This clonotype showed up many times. CDR3 residues: CASWTVRSPDTQYF. The CDR3 DNA reads TGTGCCAGCTGGACGGTTAGGAGTCCAGATACGCAGTATTTT. The chain has TRBV2 and TRBJ2-3; D is ambiguous. V was shortened by 8 bases and J by 4 bases, with 16 bases between the two germline ends. The CDR3 runs to 14 residues. Germline CDR1 SNHLY, CDR2 FYNNEI. Combining the CDR3 with reference TRBV2 and TRBJ2-3 gives the whole variable domain EPEVTQTPSHQVTQMGQEVILRCVPISNHLYFYWYRQILGQKVEFLVSFYNNEISEKSEIFDDQFSVERPDGSNFTLKIRSTKLEDSAMYFCASWTVRSPDTQYFGPGTRLTVL.

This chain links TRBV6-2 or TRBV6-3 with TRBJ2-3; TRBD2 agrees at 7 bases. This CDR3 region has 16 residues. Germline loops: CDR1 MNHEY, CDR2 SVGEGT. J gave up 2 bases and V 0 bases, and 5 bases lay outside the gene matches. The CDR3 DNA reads TGTGCCAGCAGTTACTCGAATCGGGACTACACAGATACGCAGTATTTT. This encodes CASSYSNRDYTDTQYF.

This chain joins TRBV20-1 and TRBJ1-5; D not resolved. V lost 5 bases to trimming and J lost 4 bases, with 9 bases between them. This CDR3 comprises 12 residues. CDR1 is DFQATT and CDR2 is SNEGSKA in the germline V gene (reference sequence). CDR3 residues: CSALNLNQPQHF. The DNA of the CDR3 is TGCAGTGCTTTGAACCTTAATCAGCCCCAGCATTTT.

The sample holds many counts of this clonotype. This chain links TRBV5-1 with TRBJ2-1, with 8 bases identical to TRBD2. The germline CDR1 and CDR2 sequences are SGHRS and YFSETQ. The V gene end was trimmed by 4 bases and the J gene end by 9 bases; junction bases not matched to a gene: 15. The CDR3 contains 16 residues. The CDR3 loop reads CASSAWTSSTRGEQFF. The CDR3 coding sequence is TGCGCCAGCAGCGCCTGGACTAGCAGTACAAGGGGTGAGCAGTTCTTC.

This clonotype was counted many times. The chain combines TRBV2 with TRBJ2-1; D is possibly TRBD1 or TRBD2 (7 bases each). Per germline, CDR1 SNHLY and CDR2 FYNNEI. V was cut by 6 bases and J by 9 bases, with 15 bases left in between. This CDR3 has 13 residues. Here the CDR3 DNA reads TGTGCCAGCAGGAGACAGGGAGGGGGTGAGCAGTTCTTC. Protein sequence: CASRRQGGGEQFF.

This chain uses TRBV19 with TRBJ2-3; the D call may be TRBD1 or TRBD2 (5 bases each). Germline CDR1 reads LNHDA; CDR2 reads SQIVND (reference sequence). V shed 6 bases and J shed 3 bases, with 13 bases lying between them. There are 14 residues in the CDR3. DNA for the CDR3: TGTGCCAGTAGACCGGATTGGGGGACAGATACGCAGTATTTT. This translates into CASRPDWGTDTQYF.

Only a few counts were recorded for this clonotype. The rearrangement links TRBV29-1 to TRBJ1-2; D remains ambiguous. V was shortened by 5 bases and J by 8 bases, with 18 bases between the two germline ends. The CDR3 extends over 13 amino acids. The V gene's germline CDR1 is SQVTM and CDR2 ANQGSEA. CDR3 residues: CSVLVGSSRGYTF. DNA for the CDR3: TGCAGCGTTCTAGTGGGGTCCAGTAGAGGCTACACCTTC.

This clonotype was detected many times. The CDR3 region has the DNA TGTGCCAGCACATATGGGGGTCAGCCCCAGCATTTT. Its translation: CASTYGGQPQHF. The genes are TRBV12-3 or TRBV12-4 and TRBJ1-5; tentative D call: TRBD1 (5 bases). Trimming shortened V by 7 bases and J by 6 bases, and 10 bases separated the two germline ends. The CDR3 is 12 residues long.

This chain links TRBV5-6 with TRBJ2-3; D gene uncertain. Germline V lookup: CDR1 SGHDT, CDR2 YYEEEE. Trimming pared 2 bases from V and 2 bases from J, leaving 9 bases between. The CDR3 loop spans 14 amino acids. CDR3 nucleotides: TGTGCCAGCAGCTTCAACATCAACACAGATACGCAGTATTTT. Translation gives CASSFNINTDTQYF.

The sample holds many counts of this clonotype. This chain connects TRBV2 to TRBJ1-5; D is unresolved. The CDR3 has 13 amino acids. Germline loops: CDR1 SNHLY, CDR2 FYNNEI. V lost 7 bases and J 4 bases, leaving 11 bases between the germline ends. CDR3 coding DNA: TGTGCCAGCAACCGGTGGCCTAATCAGCCCCAGCATTTT. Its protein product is CASNRWPNQPQHF.

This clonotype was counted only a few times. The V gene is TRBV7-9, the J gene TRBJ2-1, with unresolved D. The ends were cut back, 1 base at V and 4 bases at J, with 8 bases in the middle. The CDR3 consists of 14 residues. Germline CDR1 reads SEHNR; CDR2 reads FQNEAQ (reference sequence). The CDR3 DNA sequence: TGTGCCAGCAGCTTAGGAGCGAATTACAATGAGCAGTTCTTC. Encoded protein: CASSLGANYNEQFF.

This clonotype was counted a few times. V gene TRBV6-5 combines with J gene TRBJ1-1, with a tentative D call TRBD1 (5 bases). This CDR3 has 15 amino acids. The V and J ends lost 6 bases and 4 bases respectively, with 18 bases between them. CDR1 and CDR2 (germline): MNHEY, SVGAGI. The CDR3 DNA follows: TGTGCCAGCAGCATCCGACGGACACTCCTCACTGAAGCTTTCTTT. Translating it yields CASSIRRTLLTEAFF.

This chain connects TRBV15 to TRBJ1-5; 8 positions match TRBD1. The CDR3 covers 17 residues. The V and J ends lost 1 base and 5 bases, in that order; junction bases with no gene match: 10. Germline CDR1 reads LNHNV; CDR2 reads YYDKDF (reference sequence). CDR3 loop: CATSRAVGQDYDQPQHF. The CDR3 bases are TGTGCCACCAGCAGAGCCGTGGGACAGGATTATGATCAGCCCCAGCATTTT.

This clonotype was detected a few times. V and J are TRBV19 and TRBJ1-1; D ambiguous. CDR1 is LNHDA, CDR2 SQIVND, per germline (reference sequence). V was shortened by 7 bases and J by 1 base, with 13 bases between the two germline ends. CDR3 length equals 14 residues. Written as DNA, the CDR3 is TGTGCCAGTATCTCGGTATCTGGGAACACTGAAGCTTTCTTT. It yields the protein CASISVSGNTEAFF.

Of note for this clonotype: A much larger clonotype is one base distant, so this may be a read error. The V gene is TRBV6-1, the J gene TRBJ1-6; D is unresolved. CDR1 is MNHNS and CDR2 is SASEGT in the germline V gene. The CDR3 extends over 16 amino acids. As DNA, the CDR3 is TGTACCAGCAGTGAAGCTTTTGAGGACTATAATTCACCCCTCCACTTT. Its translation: CTSSEAFEDYNSPLHF.